This T cell receptor beta chain is drawn from a study of OX40 agonist ivuxolimab in advanced cancers. For context, the study as a whole: Ivuxolimab was an agonistic, fully human IgG2 monoclonal antibody directed against OX40 (CD134), a costimulatory receptor. Intravenous ivuxolimab was administered to patients every 2 weeks at six dose levels: 0.01, 0.1, 0.3, 1.5, 3 and 10 mg/kg. Among the 52 dose-escalation patients, about 19 had hepatocellular carcinoma, roughly 15 melanoma, 9 renal cell carcinoma and 9 head and neck cancer. The dose-escalation cohort was roughly 80% male with a mean age of about 60 years, ranging from roughly 23 to 85. Patients were allowed to have had prior anti-PD-1, anti-PD-L1 or anti-CTLA-4 therapy, and around 43% of the dose-escalation patients had been treated with checkpoint inhibitors. Partial responses occurred in three dose-escalation patients: two with cutaneous melanoma and one with hepatocellular carcinoma. The purpose of peripheral TCRbeta sequencing was to test whether ivuxolimab changed TCR sequence diversity and led to clonal T-cell expansion. The paper covers the monotherapy dose-escalation part of the phase I ivuxolimab trial, which included N = 52 patients.

Patients with a history of autoimmune disease or receiving systemic immunosuppression were excluded from the trial. Peripheral blood for TCR sequencing was collected from all dose cohorts at baseline, on cycle 4 day 1, and on cycle 7 day 1. The samples were taken from a phase I, first-in-human, multicenter, open-label dose-escalation trial of ivuxolimab. Adults with locally advanced or metastatic head and neck squamous cell, hepatocellular, melanoma or renal cell carcinoma were enrolled in the trial. Before TCR sequencing, CD4+ and CD8+ T cells were separately sorted from peripheral blood. Overall results and qualifications from the work: The antigen specificity of the peripheral T cells that underwent clonal expansion was not determined. At doses of 0.1 to 3.0 mg/kg, clonal expansion of both CD4+ and CD8+ blood T cells was observed from baseline to week 6. In partial responders in the 0.1-3.0 mg/kg groups, normalized peripheral clonal expansion was found to be among the lowest, especially among CD8+ T cells. On average, CD8+ T cells showed more expanded clones than CD4+ T cells after ivuxolimab. Low levels of normalized T-cell clonal expansion were also seen in some patients who did not respond.

The V and J ends are trimmed by 6 bases and 3 bases, leaving 15 bases between them. The CDR3 spans 13 residues, from the cysteine through the phenylalanine. The sequence is cut down to CDR3 DNA, 39 bases in frame from base 1. Via the germline V gene, CDR1 is SQVTM and CDR2 ANQGSEA. A remark on this clone: Its antigen is unknown. Qualities for individual bases were not recorded, and no much larger clone is one base off.

Genomic DNA was isolated from the sorted cells so that the TCRbeta CDR3 region could be sequenced. The immunoSEQ Assay was used to sequence the TCRbeta CDR3 regions. In TCRdb, the immuneACCESS table is reduced to in-frame sequences with V and J assigned. These tables do not hold every clone; where another copy was compared, an unresolved V gene accounts for under half, and the others remain unexplained. Recorded for this sample are 45,000 to 65,000 clones; roughly nine tenths of them occurred a single time. 11% of the sample goes to the ten largest clones. The sequence derives from an adult with an advanced solid tumor such as melanoma, head and neck, liver or kidney cancer. The chain employs TRBV29-1 and TRBJ2-7, and TRBD2 may be the D gene, going by 6 matching bases. Sequenced here: CD4+ or CD8+ T cells sorted from blood, sampled in a trial of the OX40 agonist ivuxolimab. The CDR3 region reads CSVAGGPGYEQYF. The DNA sequence reads TGCAGCGTCGCCGGGGGACCCGGCTACGAGCAGTACTTC.